The T cell receptor beta chain described here comes from a study of blood T cell repertoires in COVID-19. Study background: Some COVID-19 samples were acute and others convalescent; all came from the United States, Italy and Spain. Sources were T cells, B-cell-depleted T cells, or PBMCs; the material itself was cDNA or gDNA.

The ends lost 6 bases at V and 4 bases at J; junction bases unmatched: 12. CDR3 length equals 16 residues. Germline V lookup: CDR1 LNHDA, CDR2 SQIVND (reference sequence). Sequenced by immunoSEQ multiplex PCR; TCRdb stores in-frame clones only, minus some. The table has about 170,000 clones, roughly 84% seen once. The rearrangement uses TRBV19 and TRBJ1-2, with 9 positions matching TRBD1. Sequencing input: peripheral blood. This receptor was taken from a woman aged 80 or older with active or convalescent COVID-19. CDR3 bases: TGTGCCAGTAGGACCGGGACAGGGATGTTCTTCTATGGCTACACCTTC. It specifies CASRTGTGMFFYGYTF.